These T cell receptor beta chains were read from a single sample in a study of blood T cell repertoires in COVID-19. The method was immunoSEQ multiplex PCR; TCRdb's version includes in-frame clones alone and lacks a portion of them. The table shows 120,000 or so clones, with nearly 90% occurring only once. Sequenced material: peripheral blood. The source is a woman aged 60-75 years with COVID-19, enrolled during active disease. Each CDR3 is given without its conserved first and last residue. The listing skips clone size in some rows; elsewhere it reads once, few, many or a size class.

size: NA; V: TRBV19; CDR3: ASSTQLLAGGYEQY
size: NA; V: TRBV9; CDR3: ASSGQGPYGYT
size: NA; V: TRBV7-2; CDR3: ASSLVLAGGSSYEQY
size: NA; V: TRBV5-1; CDR3: ASSPGHANTGELF
size: NA; V: TRBV25-1; CDR3: ASRNHGNLDEKLF
size: once; V: TRBV5-6; CDR3: ASSFRDRGLYEQY
size: NA; V: TRBV6-5; CDR3: ASTRTGANYGYT
size: NA; V: TRBV4-2; CDR3: ASSQSSGGGTGELF
size: NA; V: TRBV5-4; CDR3: ASSLRREADTQY
size: NA; V: TRBV19; CDR3: ASSLAGGNTGELF
size: few; V: TRBV7-9; CDR3: ASSLGPDSPSYEQY
size: medium-sized; V: TRBV7-6; CDR3: ASTIGTKPYEQY
size: once; V: TRBV9; CDR3: ASSVGTTGVTEAF
size: NA; V: TRBV27; CDR3: ASSLGAGRGLEAF
size: NA; V: TRBV5-1; CDR3: ASSLDRGDEQF
size: NA; V: TRBV25-1; CDR3: ASSEPGGNYGYT
size: once; V: TRBV29-1; CDR3: STPGLTGELF
size: NA; V: TRBV5-5; CDR3: ASSLLAGNQPQH
size: NA; V: TRBV7-2; CDR3: ASSLGTGATYYNEQF
size: NA; V: TRBV6-6; CDR3: ASSRTGPLVNYGYT
size: NA; V: TRBV10-3; CDR3: AITRRDRVSNPHNEQF
size: few; V: TRBV19; CDR3: ASSTAGTGLQETQY
size: NA; V: TRBV10-3; CDR3: ATDRRQGSDEQY
size: NA; V: TRBV7-2; CDR3: ASSFPLRLGGPNSPLH
size: NA; V: TRBV7-9; CDR3: ASSPAGRNYNSPLH
size: NA; V: TRBV2; CDR3: ASSVTAFTGELF
size: NA; V: TRBV7-2; CDR3: ASSPRPRVVGDQPQH
size: NA; V: TRBV7-3; CDR3: ASSTGLQETQY
size: NA; V: TRBV10-2; CDR3: ASSESSWYNEQF
size: NA; V: TRBV3-1/TRBV3-2; CDR3: ASSQAGTNTGELF
size: NA; V: TRBV19; CDR3: ASSTTRDTQY
size: NA; V: TRBV27; CDR3: ASTQPGHPNEKLF
size: NA; V: TRBV7-2; CDR3: ASSPGRLEAF
size: NA; V: TRBV7-9; CDR3: ASSLHLEETQY
size: few; V: TRBV2; CDR3: ASSGLATVQETQY
size: NA; V: TRBV5-1; CDR3: ASSPRTGDGNTIY
size: NA; V: TRBV15; CDR3: ATSRVQGATGELF
size: NA; V: TRBV9; CDR3: ASTRAESSYEQY
size: NA; V: TRBV4-3; CDR3: ASSQDLRGGYGYT
size: once; V: TRBV7-2; CDR3: ASSLGQGNAYEQY
size: NA; V: TRBV5-1; CDR3: ASSPRDSLYEQY
size: NA; V: TRBV24-1; CDR3: ATSPPGQGYTGELF
size: NA; V: TRBV4-2; CDR3: ASSQASGYLNTEAF
size: NA; V: TRBV5-4; CDR3: ASSPNRGGLSSPEAF
size: NA; V: TRBV18; CDR3: ASTDYRTVSYEQY
size: NA; V: TRBV28; CDR3: ASSSQGPGNQPQH
size: NA; V: TRBV6-4; CDR3: ASRQLSNTGELF